This T cell receptor beta chain derives from a study of breast tumors, draining lymph nodes, adjacent tissues. This clonotype occurred many times. TCRdb re-called the multiplex PCR reads with MiXCR, one entry per CDR3 protein. The profile covers about 100,000 distinct CDR3 sequences, with about 20% appearing a single time and 1% to 1.5% taken by the ten largest. V dropped 5 bases and J dropped 2 bases, with 13 bases sitting between them. Germline V gene lookup returns CDR1 SGHTA and CDR2 FQGNSA. This CDR3 is 14 amino acids long. Samples came from axillary lymph nodes draining the breast cancer. The chain combines TRBV7-2 with TRBJ2-7; D is uncertain. The receptor's source is a female donor with breast cancer. Some clones in this sample may be carry-over from other donors' samples. Sample: axillary lymph node tissue. The CDR3 DNA sequence: TGTGCCAGCAGCCCCTACGGGTCGCCCTACGAGCAGTACTTC. Translating gives CASSPYGSPYEQYF.